This T cell receptor beta chain was documented in a study of Graves' ophthalmopathy and Graves' hyperthyroidism. Study at large: Peripheral blood was gathered at the point of initial diagnosis, before any treatment started. Study observations and caveats: The authors also found most expanded thyroid clonotypes above 0.001 frequency in blood. Ophthalmopathy cases were distinguished from stable hyperthyroidism by a 13-signature model, reaching around 88% sensitivity and about 80% specificity.

In this sample, this clonotype turned up a few times. The antigen remains unidentified. All donors with ophthalmopathy were recorded as having moderate-to-severe activity, CAS ≥3, NOSPECS ≥4 and a duration under 3 months. The authors amplified TCR beta CDR3 regions, and they did so from RNA transcripts for repertoire sequencing. RT-PCR with HTBI primers came first, then second-round multiplex PCR. In TCRdb, the multiplex PCR reads were re-called with MiXCR into one record per CDR3 protein. The data show approximately 640,000 distinct CDR3 sequences, under 50% seen once. CDR1 and CDR2 from the germline V gene are SGHTA and FQGNSA. With V trimmed by 1 base and J by 4 bases, 10 bases remained unmatched. CDR3 size: 16 residues.

The gene calls are TRBV7-2 and TRBJ2-7; 7 bases align to TRBD2. This TCR came from an adult man with Graves' ophthalmopathy. Sequencing was performed on peripheral blood. The CDR3 region has the DNA TGTGCCAGCAGCTTAGAACTAGCGCCGTCCTATTACGAGCAGTACTTC. Encoded protein: CASSLELAPSYYEQYF. Complete variable domain (other parts from reference TRBV7-2 and TRBJ2-7): GAGVSQSPSNKVTEKGKDVELRCDPISGHTALYWYRQSLGQGLEFLIYFQGNSAPDKSGLPSDRFSAERTGGSVSTLTIQRTQQEDSAVYLCASSLELAPSYYEQYFGPGTRLTVT.